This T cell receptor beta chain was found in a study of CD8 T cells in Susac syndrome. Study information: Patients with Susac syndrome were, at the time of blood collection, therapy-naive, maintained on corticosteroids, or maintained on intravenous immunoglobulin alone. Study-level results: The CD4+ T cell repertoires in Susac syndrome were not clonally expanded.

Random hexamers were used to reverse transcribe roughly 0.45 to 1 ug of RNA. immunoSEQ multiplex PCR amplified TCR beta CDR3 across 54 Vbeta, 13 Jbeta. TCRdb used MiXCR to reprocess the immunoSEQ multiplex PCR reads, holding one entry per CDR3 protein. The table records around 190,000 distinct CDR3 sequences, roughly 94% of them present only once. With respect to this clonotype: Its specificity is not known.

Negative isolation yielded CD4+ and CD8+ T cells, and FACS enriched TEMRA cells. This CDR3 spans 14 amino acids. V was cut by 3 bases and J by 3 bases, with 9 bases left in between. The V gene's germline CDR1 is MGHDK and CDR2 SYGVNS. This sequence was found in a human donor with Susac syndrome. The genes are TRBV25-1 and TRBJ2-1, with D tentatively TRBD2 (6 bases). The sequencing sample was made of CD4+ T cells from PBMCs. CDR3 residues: CASSDGGVYNEQFF. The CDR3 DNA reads TGTGCCAGCAGTGACGGGGGAGTCTACAATGAGCAGTTCTTC. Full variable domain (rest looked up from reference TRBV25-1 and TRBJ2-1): EADIYQTPRYLVIGTGKKITLECSQTMGHDKMYWYQQDPGMELHLIHYSYGVNSTEKGDLSSESTVSRIRTEHFPLTLESARPSHTSQYLCASSDGGVYNEQFFGPGTRLTVL.